These 27 T cell receptor beta chains came from one sample sequenced in a study of vaccination and CD4 T cells after COVID-19. Scientists ran DNA taken from cultured CD4+ T cells through the Oncomine TCR Beta short-read assay for sequencing. One entry per CDR3 protein, called by TCRdb with MiXCR from the PCR reads. The sample records more than 12,000 distinct CDR3 sequences, approximately 80% being singletons. These receptors' targets are unknown. Treatment defined: roughly 11-day PBMC culture with coronavirus spike peptide pools or control peptides (ViraFEST assay). The sequences come from CD4+ T cells from blood, cultured in vitro, collected after SARS-CoV-2 vaccination. These receptors came from a human donor who received a COVID-19 vaccine.

This rearrangement joins TRBV24-1 to TRBJ2-2; a possible D gene is TRBD2 (6 bases). The germline V gene encodes CDR1 KGHDR and CDR2 SFDVKD. Trimming pared 7 bases from V and 0 bases from J, leaving 17 bases between. This CDR3 has 17 amino acids. The CDR3 region has the DNA TGTGCCACCAGCCCATTGCCGGGACTCACGAACACCGGGGAGCTGTTTTTT. Residues: CATSPLPGLTNTGELFF.

The gene calls are TRBV19 and TRBJ1-2; the match to TRBD1 covers 11 bases. CDR3 length equals 16 residues. V lost 5 bases and J lost 4; bases outside the gene matches: 9. Per germline, CDR1 LNHDA and CDR2 SQIVND (reference sequence). The CDR3: CASSSGTGGLPYGYTF. As DNA, the CDR3 is TGTGCCAGTAGTTCGGGGACAGGGGGACTTCCCTATGGCTACACCTTC.

This chain joins TRBV19 and TRBJ1-1, with TRBD1 matching over 7 bases. V was clipped by 11 bases and J by 1 base; unmatched bases: 13. Germline V gene sequence: CDR1 LNHDA, CDR2 SQIVND (reference sequence). This CDR3 contains 15 residues. In nucleotides, the CDR3 is TGTGCCGCTAACGATCACCGGGACAGGAACACTGAAGCTTTCTTT. This translates into CAANDHRDRNTEAFF.

J is TRBJ1-1 and V is TRBV7-2; perhaps TRBD1 as D (6 bases). Trimming cost V 5 bases and J 4 bases, with 17 bases left between them. The CDR3 is 15 amino acids. Germline V gene sequence: CDR1 SGHTA, CDR2 FQGNSA. The CDR3 DNA follows: TGTGCCAGCAGCCGACAGGTCCGCCGGGGCACTGAAGCTTTCTTT. This sequence encodes CASSRQVRRGTEAFF.

The V and J genes are TRBV7-9 and TRBJ2-3, with D possibly being TRBD1 or TRBD2 (6 bases each). CDR3 size: 14 residues. Trimming pared 4 bases from V and 0 bases from J, leaving 8 bases between. Per the germline V gene, CDR1 is SEHNR and CDR2 is FQNEAQ (reference sequence). CDR3 residues: CASSWGASTDTQYF. CDR3 nucleotides: TGTGCCAGCAGCTGGGGGGCGAGCACAGATACGCAGTATTTT.

This clonotype was seen only a few times. The rearrangement uses TRBV20-1 and TRBJ2-2; D might be TRBD1 or TRBD2, each matching 7 bases. The germline gives CDR1 DFQATT, CDR2 SNEGSKA (reference sequence). The CDR3 is made up of 13 amino acids. Trimming pared 6 bases from V and 5 bases from J, leaving 13 bases between. The CDR3 spells CSADREGTGELFF. The CDR3 nucleotides read TGCAGTGCCGACAGGGAGGGGACCGGGGAGCTGTTTTTT.

The rearrangement links TRBV12-5 to TRBJ2-3, with a possible D match to TRBD2 (5 bases). V dropped 1 base and J dropped 2 bases, with 13 bases sitting between them. The CDR3 covers 16 residues. Germline-derived CDR1 and CDR2 are LGHNT and FRNRAP. The CDR3 nucleotides are TGTGCTAGTGGTTTGGACCCGGGGATCGTCACAGATACGCAGTATTTT. Its translation: CASGLDPGIVTDTQYF.

This clonotype was seen just once. V usage is TRBV7-9 and J usage is TRBJ1-3; 8 bases align to TRBD1. CDR1 is SEHNR and CDR2 is FQNEAQ in the germline V gene (reference sequence). Losses at the gene ends were 5 bases for V and 0 bases for J; bases not matched to a gene: 6. The CDR3 extends over 16 amino acids. CDR3 loop: CASSPGGGLSGNTIYF. As DNA, the CDR3 is TGTGCCAGCAGCCCAGGGGGCGGTCTCTCTGGAAACACCATATATTTT.

Only one count was recorded for this clonotype. J is TRBJ2-2 and V is TRBV6-1; D not resolved. V gave up 2 bases and J gave up 5 bases, with 12 bases separating them. Germline V gives CDR1 MNHNS, CDR2 SASEGT. The CDR3 consists of 15 residues. The DNA of the CDR3 is TGTGCCAGCAGTGAAATGAGACATCGGACCGGGGAGCTGTTTTTT. This codes for CASSEMRHRTGELFF.

Only one count was recorded for this clonotype. V gene TRBV9 combines with J gene TRBJ1-2; 11 bases agree with TRBD1. Losses at the gene ends were 4 bases for V and 7 bases for J; bases not matched to a gene: 9. Germline V gives CDR1 SGDLS, CDR2 YYNGEE. This CDR3 region has 15 residues. CDR3 loop: CASSSGQGAVGGYTF. CDR3 in DNA: TGTGCCAGCAGCTCCGGACAGGGGGCAGTGGGTGGCTACACCTTC.

V and J are TRBV20-1 and TRBJ2-3, with 10 bases lining up with TRBD2. Germline loops: CDR1 DFQATT, CDR2 SNEGSKA (reference sequence). Losses at the gene ends were 3 bases for V and 2 bases for J; bases not matched to a gene: 11. The length of the CDR3 is 17 residues. In DNA, the CDR3 is TGCAGTGCTAGGGCAGCGGGGGGGAAAACCGACACAGATACGCAGTATTTT. Amino acids: CSARAAGGKTDTDTQYF.

This clonotype was recorded a few times. Germline and junction disagree at one end, which may indicate a read error. The chain has TRBV20-1 and TRBJ2-1; D might be TRBD1 (6 bases). The CDR3 is 14 residues long. Germline CDR1 DFQATT, CDR2 SNEGSKA (reference sequence). The CDR3 DNA is TGCAGTGCTAGAGATTTGGGCAGGGGACGCACTCGGTACTTC. Its protein is CSARDLGRGRTRYF.

This clonotype was counted a few times. The chain recombines TRBV27 with TRBJ2-1; 10 nucleotides align to TRBD2. CDR3 size: 18 residues. CDR1 and CDR2 from the germline V gene are MNHEY and SMNVEV (reference sequence). V trimming: 2 bases; J trimming: 4 bases; junction bases outside the gene matches: 11. The CDR3 coding sequence is TGTGCCAGCAGTTTACTAGCGGGGGTAGAGATCGCGTACAATGAGCAGTTCTTC. This codes for CASSLLAGVEIAYNEQFF.

This chain joins TRBV19 and TRBJ1-5; the D is unclear. From germline, CDR1 is LNHDA and CDR2 SQIVND (reference sequence). The germline V and J ends were trimmed by 2 bases and 9 bases, with 11 bases remaining between them. The CDR3 is 13 amino acids. DNA for the CDR3: TGTGCCAGTAGTATAAAGGTAGATCGGCCCCAGCATTTT. Amino acid sequence: CASSIKVDRPQHF.

The chain employs TRBV7-2 and TRBJ1-1; D uncertain. Germline V gene data show CDR1 as SGHTA and CDR2 as FQGNSA. Trimming shortened V by 4 bases and J by 4 bases, and 13 bases separated the two germline ends. CDR3 length: 14 residues. In DNA form, the CDR3 reads TGTGCCAGCAGCTATTCTTTTTTGACCACTGAAGCTTTCTTT. It translates to CASSYSFLTTEAFF.

The chain recombines TRBV6-1 with TRBJ2-5, with D possibly matching TRBD1 (5 bases). Trimming removed 5 bases at V and 5 bases at J, with 24 bases between. The CDR3 contains 17 residues. Germline CDR1 MNHNS, CDR2 SASEGT. The CDR3: CASSQTTDSLGSETQYF. For the CDR3, the DNA is TGTGCCAGCAGTCAAACCACAGACAGCCTGGGGTCGGAGACCCAGTACTTC.

The table lists this clonotype with a few counts. This sequence joins TRBV19 and TRBJ1-6, with 7 bases that match TRBD1. The germline V gene encodes CDR1 LNHDA and CDR2 SQIVND (reference sequence). V lost 5 bases to trimming and J lost 0 bases; unmatched junction nucleotides: 1. CDR3 size: 15 residues. CDR3 amino acids: CASSRDSSYNSPLHF. CDR3 in DNA: TGTGCCAGTAGTCGGGACAGCTCCTATAATTCACCCCTCCACTTT. The variable domain in full, with the rest retrieved from reference TRBV19 and TRBJ1-6, is DGGITQSPKYLFRKEGQNVTLSCEQNLNHDAMYWYRQDPGQGLRLIYYSQIVNDFQKGDIAEGYSVSREKKESFPLTVTSAQKNPTAFYLCASSRDSSYNSPLHFGNGTRLTVT.

The rearrangement joins TRBV2 to TRBJ1-5; D gene uncertain. V was pared by 5 bases and J by 0 bases, with 5 bases between. Germline V gene sequence: CDR1 SNHLY, CDR2 FYNNEI. The CDR3 runs 13 residues. CDR3 sequence: CASSPDSNQPQHF. DNA of the CDR3: TGTGCCAGCAGTCCGGATAGCAATCAGCCCCAGCATTTT. The variable domain in full, with the rest retrieved from reference TRBV2 and TRBJ1-5, is EPEVTQTPSHQVTQMGQEVILRCVPISNHLYFYWYRQILGQKVEFLVSFYNNEISEKSEIFDDQFSVERPDGSNFTLKIRSTKLEDSAMYFCASSPDSNQPQHFGDGTRLSIL.

There are a few counts of this clonotype. V and J are TRBV20-1 and TRBJ2-5; 11 bases fit TRBD2. Trimming cost V 0 bases and J 4 bases; bases outside gene matches: 1. Per the germline V gene, CDR1 is DFQATT and CDR2 is SNEGSKA (reference sequence). The CDR3 runs 14 residues. In DNA, the CDR3 is TGCAGTGCTAGAGATAGCGGGGGGGTAGAGACCCAGTACTTC. Translating it yields CSARDSGGVETQYF.

This clonotype was seen a handful of times. This chain uses TRBV7-2 with TRBJ1-5; 9 bases agree with TRBD1. Germline V gene sequence: CDR1 SGHTA, CDR2 FQGNSA. The trim removed 5 bases at V and 7 bases at J, leaving 6 bases unmatched. The CDR3 has 14 amino acids. CDR3 nucleotides: TGTGCCAGCAGCCCCCGGACAGGGGAACAGCCCCAGCATTTT. This gives the protein CASSPRTGEQPQHF.

The gene calls are TRBV30 and TRBJ2-3, with 7 bases aligning to TRBD1. CDR1 and CDR2 from the germline V gene are GTSNPN and SVGIG (reference sequence). CDR3 size: 14 residues. With V trimmed by 3 bases and J by 5 bases, 8 bases remained unmatched. CDR3: CAWRAGYRGDTQYF. The CDR3 coding sequence is TGTGCCTGGAGAGCAGGGTACAGGGGAGATACGCAGTATTTT.

CDR3 bases: TGTGCCAGCTCTCGCGCGAGCTCCTACAATGAGCAGTTCTTC. It is translated as CASSRASSYNEQFF. The chain employs TRBV2 and TRBJ2-1, with D hard to call. V lost 8 bases, J lost 0 bases, and 11 bases lay in between. From germline, CDR1 is SNHLY and CDR2 FYNNEI. This CDR3 is built from 14 residues.

This chain joins TRBV6-1 and TRBJ1-2; D is unclear. V was trimmed by 3 bases and J by 8 bases, leaving 4 bases between them. Germline loops: CDR1 MNHNS, CDR2 SASEGT. This CDR3 comprises 10 residues. The CDR3 DNA reads TGTGCCAGCAGTGATAGGGGCTACACCTTC. This translates into CASSDRGYTF.

The genes are TRBV19 and TRBJ1-2, with 9 bases that match TRBD1. In germline, CDR1 is LNHDA, CDR2 SQIVND (reference sequence). This CDR3 region has 16 residues. The V and J ends lost 3 bases and 0 bases, in that order; junction bases with no gene match: 5. The CDR3 DNA is TGTGCCAGTAGTATTAACACAGGGGGCCCTAACTATGGCTACACCTTC. Translating it yields CASSINTGGPNYGYTF. Drawing the rest from reference TRBV19 and TRBJ1-2, the complete variable domain is DGGITQSPKYLFRKEGQNVTLSCEQNLNHDAMYWYRQDPGQGLRLIYYSQIVNDFQKGDIAEGYSVSREKKESFPLTVTSAQKNPTAFYLCASSINTGGPNYGYTFGSGTRLTVV.

V and J are TRBV3-1 and TRBJ2-7, with TRBD1 as a possible D gene (5 bases). V was pared by 0 bases and J by 6 bases, with 12 bases between. CDR1 and CDR2 from the germline V gene are LGHDT and YNNKEL (reference sequence). CDR3 length: 14 residues. CDR3 in DNA: TGTGCCAGCAGCCAAGACGCAGGGTCGAGCGAGCAGTACTTC. This translates into CASSQDAGSSEQYF.

The V gene is TRBV19, the J gene TRBJ1-6, with no clear D. V dropped 6 bases and J dropped 8 bases, with 11 bases sitting between them. This CDR3 has 13 residues. Germline loops: CDR1 LNHDA, CDR2 SQIVND (reference sequence). The CDR3 nucleotides read TGTGCCAGTAGGCGGAAGGTGGATTCACCCCTCCACTTT. Translating gives CASRRKVDSPLHF.

The chain combines TRBV4-1 with TRBJ2-5, with TRBD2 matching over 11 bases. The V gene's germline CDR1 is MGHRA and CDR2 YSYEKL. The CDR3 runs 15 residues. J was trimmed by 4 bases and V by 2 bases; bases with no gene match: 3. The CDR3 bases are TGCGCCAGCAGCCAACTAGCGGGGGGCAGAGAGACCCAGTACTTC. It translates to CASSQLAGGRETQYF.